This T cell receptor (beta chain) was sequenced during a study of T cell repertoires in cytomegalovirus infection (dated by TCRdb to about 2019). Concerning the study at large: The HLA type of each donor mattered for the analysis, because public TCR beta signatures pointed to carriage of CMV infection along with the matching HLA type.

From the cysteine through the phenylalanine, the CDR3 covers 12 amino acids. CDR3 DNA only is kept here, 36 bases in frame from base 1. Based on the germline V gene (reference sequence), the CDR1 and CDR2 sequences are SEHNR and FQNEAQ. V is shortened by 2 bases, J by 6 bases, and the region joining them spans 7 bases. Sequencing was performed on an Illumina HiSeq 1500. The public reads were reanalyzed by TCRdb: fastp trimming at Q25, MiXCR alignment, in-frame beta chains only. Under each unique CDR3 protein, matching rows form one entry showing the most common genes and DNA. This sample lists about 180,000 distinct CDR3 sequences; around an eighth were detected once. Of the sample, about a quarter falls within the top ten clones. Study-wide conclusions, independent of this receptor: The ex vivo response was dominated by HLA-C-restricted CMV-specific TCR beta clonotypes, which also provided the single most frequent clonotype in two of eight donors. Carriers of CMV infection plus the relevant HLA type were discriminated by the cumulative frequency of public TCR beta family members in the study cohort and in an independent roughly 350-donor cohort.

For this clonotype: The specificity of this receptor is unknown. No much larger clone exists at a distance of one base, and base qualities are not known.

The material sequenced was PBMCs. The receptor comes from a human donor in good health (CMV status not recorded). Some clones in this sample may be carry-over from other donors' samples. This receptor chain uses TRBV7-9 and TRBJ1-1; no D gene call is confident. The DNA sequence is TGTGCCAGCAGCTTATCAGGAGCTGAAGCTTTCTTT. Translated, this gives CASSLSGAEAFF.